This T cell receptor (beta chain) was sequenced for a study of CD4 T cells in relation to SARS-CoV-2 and coronaviruses. Overall study: The negative reference was HIV-1 Nef peptide pool or peptide-free culture.

The unexposed donors gave CD4+ T cells in about 2011-2019, prior to COVID-19. Isolation of CD4+ T cells took place after about eleven days in culture. Cells permitting, SARS-CoV-2 S/N and four cold-coronavirus spikes were tested on unexposed-donor CD4+ T cells. Notes on this clone: Its antigen remains unknown.

Clones were sequenced by immunoSEQ multiplex PCR, and TCRdb holds only the in-frame ones, with some missing. The sample consists of 27,000 or so clones, 75% to 80% of them appearing once. The CDR3 is 15 residues long. Between the trimmed V and J ends, which lost 2 bases and 3 bases, there was a span of 10 bases. Germline V gene sequence: CDR1 MNHEY, CDR2 SVGAGI. The V gene is TRBV6-5, the J gene TRBJ2-2; TRBD1 is a possible D gene (6 bases). This sequence was found in a human donor in good health. Source material: CD4+ T cells from PBMCs, cultured in vitro. The CDR3 loop is CASSYQQGYTGELFF. For the CDR3, the DNA is TGTGCCAGCAGTTACCAACAGGGATACACCGGGGAGCTGTTTTTT.